The clone carrying this TCR beta chain showed up just a few times. The data were taken from a study of CD8+ T cells in alopecia areata. The CDR3 extends over 13 amino acids. The V and J ends lost 7 bases and 2 bases respectively, with 12 bases between them. CDR1 MGHDK and CDR2 SYGVNS come from the germline V gene. Treatment denoted: oral pan-JAK inhibitor, 5-10 mg twice daily. The authors extracted RNA and reverse transcribed it into cDNA as the sequencing template. Produced via immunoSEQ multiplex PCR; TCRdb's table is partial and in-frame only. The sample has 150,000 to 250,000 clones, around 60% seen once.

This TCR was sampled from a human donor with alopecia areata. The input for sequencing was CD4+ T cells sorted from blood, taken at week 4, from a patient treated with tofacitinib. V is TRBV25-1 and J is TRBJ2-7; D might be TRBD1 (5 bases). This CDR3 reads CASTRGGAYEQYF. The CDR3 coding sequence is TGTGCCAGCACAAGGGGTGGGGCCTACGAGCAGTACTTC.